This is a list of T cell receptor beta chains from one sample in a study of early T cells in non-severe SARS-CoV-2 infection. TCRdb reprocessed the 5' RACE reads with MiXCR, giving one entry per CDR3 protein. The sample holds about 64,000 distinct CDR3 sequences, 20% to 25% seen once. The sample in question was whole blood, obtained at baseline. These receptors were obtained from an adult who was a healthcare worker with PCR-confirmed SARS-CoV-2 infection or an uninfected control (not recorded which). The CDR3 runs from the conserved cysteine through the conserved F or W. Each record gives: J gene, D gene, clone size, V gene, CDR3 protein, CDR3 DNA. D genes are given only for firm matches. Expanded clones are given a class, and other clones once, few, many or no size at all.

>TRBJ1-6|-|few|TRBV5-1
CASSLRQLYNSPLHF
TGCGCCAGCAGCTTAAGACAGCTTTATAATTCACCCCTCCACTTT
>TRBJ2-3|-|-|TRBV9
CASSPGLQDTQYF
TGTGCCAGCAGCCCGGGACTCCAGGATACGCAGTATTTT
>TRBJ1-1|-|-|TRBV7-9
CASSLGGRDTEAFF
TGTGCCAGCAGCTTAGGAGGGAGAGACACTGAAGCTTTCTTT
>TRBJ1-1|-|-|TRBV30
CAWSGPQGAFF
TGTGCCTGGAGTGGCCCACAGGGAGCTTTCTTT
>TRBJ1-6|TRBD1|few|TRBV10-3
CAISVQGLNSPLHF
TGTGCCATCAGTGTACAGGGGCTTAATTCACCCCTCCACTTT
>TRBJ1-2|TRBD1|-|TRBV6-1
CASSEAGQGAGYGYTF
TGTGCCAGCAGTGAAGCAGGCCAGGGGGCGGGCTATGGCTACACCTTC
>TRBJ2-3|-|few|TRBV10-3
CATASRFTDTQYF
TGTGCCACCGCATCACGGTTCACAGATACGCAGTATTTT
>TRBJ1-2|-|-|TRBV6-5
CASSSFGREGNYGYTF
TGTGCCAGCAGTTCCTTTGGACGGGAAGGAAACTATGGCTACACCTTC
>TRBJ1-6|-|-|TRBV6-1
CASSELDRNSPLHF
TGTGCCAGCAGTGAGTTGGACCGTAATTCACCCCTCCACTTT
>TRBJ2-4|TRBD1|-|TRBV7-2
CASSLVTGALAKNIQYF
TGTGCCAGCAGCTTAGTGACAGGGGCCTTAGCCAAAAACATTCAGTACTTC
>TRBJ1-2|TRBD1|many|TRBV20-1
CSARDRGLFGYTF
TGCAGTGCTAGGGACAGGGGGCTTTTTGGCTACACCTTC
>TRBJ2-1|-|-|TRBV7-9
CASSLAGGPLYNEQFF
TGTGCCAGCAGCTTAGCTGGGGGTCCCCTCTACAATGAGCAGTTCTTC
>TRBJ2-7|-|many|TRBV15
CATSRDRPYEQYF
TGTGCCACCAGCAGAGATCGACCCTACGAGCAGTACTTC
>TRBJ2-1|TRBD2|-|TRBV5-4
CASSPGTSRYNEQFF
TGTGCCAGCAGCCCCGGGACTAGCAGGTACAATGAGCAGTTCTTC
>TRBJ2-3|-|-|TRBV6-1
CASSLQATADFNTQYF
TGTGCCAGCAGTTTACAGGCCACTGCGGATTTTAATACGCAGTATTTT
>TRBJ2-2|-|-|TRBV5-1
CASSPRVSNTGELFF
TGCGCCAGCAGCCCAAGGGTGTCGAACACCGGGGAGCTGTTTTTT
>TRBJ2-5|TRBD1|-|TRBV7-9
CASSWDSQETQYF
TGTGCCAGCAGCTGGGACAGTCAAGAGACCCAGTACTTC
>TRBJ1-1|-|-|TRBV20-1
CSARNPGSSPEAFF
TGCAGTGCTAGAAATCCAGGCTCCAGCCCTGAAGCTTTCTTT
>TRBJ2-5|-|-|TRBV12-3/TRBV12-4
CASSSGAQETQYF
TGTGCCAGCAGTTCAGGGGCCCAAGAGACCCAGTACTTC
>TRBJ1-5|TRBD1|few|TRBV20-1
CSAGDRGDQPQHF
TGCAGTGCTGGGGACAGGGGTGATCAGCCCCAGCATTTT
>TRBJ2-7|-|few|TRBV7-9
CASSLGGGAPDEQYF
TGTGCCAGCAGCTTAGGCGGCGGGGCGCCTGACGAGCAGTACTTC
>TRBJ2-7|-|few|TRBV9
CASSVGDGGSGEEQYF
TGTGCCAGCAGCGTAGGTGACGGAGGGTCCGGTGAAGAGCAGTACTTC
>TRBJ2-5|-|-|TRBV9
CASSATVYGETQYF
TGTGCCAGCAGCGCGACGGTTTACGGAGAGACCCAGTACTTC
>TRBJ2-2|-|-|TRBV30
CAWSRKRQLNTGELFF
TGTGCCTGGAGTAGGAAAAGGCAGCTAAACACCGGGGAGCTGTTTTTT
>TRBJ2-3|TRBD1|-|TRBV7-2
CASMNRGPQYF
TGTGCCAGCATGAACAGGGGCCCGCAGTATTTT
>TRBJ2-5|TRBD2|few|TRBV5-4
CASSDKRGGTQETQYF
TGTGCCAGCAGCGATAAGCGGGGGGGGACCCAAGAGACCCAGTACTTC
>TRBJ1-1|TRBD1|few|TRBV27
CASSLSRGHKAFF
TGTGCCAGCAGTTTATCGAGGGGGCATAAGGCTTTCTTT
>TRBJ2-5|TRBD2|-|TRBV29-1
CSVVSGAKETQYF
TGCAGCGTGGTTAGCGGGGCTAAAGAGACCCAGTACTTC
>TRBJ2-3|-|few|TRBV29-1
CSVEPGTATAYF
TGCAGCGTTGAACCCGGGACGGCGACGGCGTATTTT
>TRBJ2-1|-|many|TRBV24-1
CATSARGSYNEQFF
TGTGCCACCAGTGCTCGGGGGTCCTACAATGAGCAGTTCTTC
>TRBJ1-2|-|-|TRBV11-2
CASTKGLWDGYTF
TGTGCCAGCACCAAAGGTCTATGGGATGGCTACACCTTC
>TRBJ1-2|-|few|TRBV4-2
CASSQKQGDSDGYTF
TGTGCCAGCAGCCAGAAACAGGGCGACTCCGATGGCTACACCTTC
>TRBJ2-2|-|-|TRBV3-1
CASSPVVRGGTGELFF
TGTGCCAGCAGTCCCGTGGTGCGGGGTGGAACCGGGGAGCTGTTTTTT
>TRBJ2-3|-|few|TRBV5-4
CASTILGGTDTQYF
TGTGCCAGCACCATACTGGGGGGAACAGATACGCAGTATTTT
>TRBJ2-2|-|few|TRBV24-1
CATRDMNTGELFF
TGTGCCACCCGTGATATGAACACCGGGGAGCTGTTTTTT
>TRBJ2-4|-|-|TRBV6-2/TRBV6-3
CASSYSKGQSGKNIQYF
TGTGCCAGCAGTTACTCGAAAGGACAGTCCGGCAAAAACATTCAGTACTTC
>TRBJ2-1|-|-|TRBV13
CASRRTVRFEGVHEQFF
TGTGCCAGCAGACGGACAGTCCGCTTTGAGGGGGTACATGAGCAGTTCTTC
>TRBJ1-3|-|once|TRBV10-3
CAISESVSGNTIYF
TGTGCCATCAGTGAGTCCGTCTCTGGAAACACCATATATTTT
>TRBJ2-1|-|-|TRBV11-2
CASSSQEYNEQFF
TGTGCCAGCAGCTCCCAGGAATACAATGAGCAGTTCTTC
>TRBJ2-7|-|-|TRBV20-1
CSAIRTGSSYEQYF
TGCAGTGCTATACGGACGGGCAGCTCCTACGAGCAGTACTTC
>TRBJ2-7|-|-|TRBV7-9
CASSVGTPYEQYF
TGTGCCAGCAGCGTTGGGACGCCCTACGAGCAGTACTTC
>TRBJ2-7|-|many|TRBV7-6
CASSLSGEQYF
TGTGCCAGCAGCCTTTCGGGCGAGCAGTACTTC
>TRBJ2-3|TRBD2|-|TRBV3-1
CASGLAGGRNTQYF
TGTGCCAGCGGTCTAGCGGGGGGGCGTAATACGCAGTATTTT
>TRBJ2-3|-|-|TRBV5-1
CASSLYMDTQYF
TGCGCCAGCAGCTTGTATATGGATACGCAGTATTTT
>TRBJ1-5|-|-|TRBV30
CAWSGEVHQPQHF
TGTGCCTGGAGTGGAGAAGTGCATCAGCCCCAGCATTTT
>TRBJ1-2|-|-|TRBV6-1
CASEKGFSGDYGYTF
TGTGCCAGCGAAAAGGGCTTCAGTGGGGACTATGGCTACACCTTC
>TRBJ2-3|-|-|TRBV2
CASSALASGLTDTQYF
TGTGCCAGCAGTGCACTAGCCAGCGGCCTCACAGATACGCAGTATTTT
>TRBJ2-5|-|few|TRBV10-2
CASGSERETQYF
TGCGCCAGCGGGTCGGAACGAGAGACCCAGTACTTC
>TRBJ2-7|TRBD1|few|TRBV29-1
CSVYQGATYEQYF
TGCAGCGTATATCAGGGGGCTACATACGAGCAGTACTTC
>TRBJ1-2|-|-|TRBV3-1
CASRGDGYTF
TGTGCCAGCAGGGGTGATGGCTACACCTTC
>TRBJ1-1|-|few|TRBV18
CASSPGVAEAFF
TGTGCCAGCTCACCTGGGGTGGCTGAAGCTTTCTTT
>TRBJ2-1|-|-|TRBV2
CASSEVGRRRNEQFF
TGTGCCAGCAGTGAAGTGGGCAGAAGAAGGAATGAGCAGTTCTTC
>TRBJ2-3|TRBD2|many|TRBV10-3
CATGGSGDTDTQYF
TGTGCCACGGGGGGTAGCGGGGACACAGATACGCAGTATTTT
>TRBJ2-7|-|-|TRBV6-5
CASRADVTYEQYF
TGTGCCAGCCGGGCGGACGTAACCTACGAGCAGTACTTC
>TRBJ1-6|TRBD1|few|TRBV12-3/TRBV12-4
CASSPGQGAFNSPLHF
TGTGCCAGCAGCCCGGGACAGGGGGCTTTCAATTCACCCCTCCACTTT
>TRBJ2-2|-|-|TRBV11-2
CASSLAGGELFF
TGTGCCAGCAGCCTGGCTGGCGGGGAGCTGTTTTTT
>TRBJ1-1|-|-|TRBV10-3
CAISDGLGNTEAFF
TGTGCCATCAGTGATGGACTGGGGAACACTGAAGCTTTCTTT
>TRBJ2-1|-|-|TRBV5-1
CASSFARNEQFF
TGCGCCAGCAGCTTCGCTAGGAATGAGCAGTTCTTC
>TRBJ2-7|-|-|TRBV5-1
CASSLVQGLSYEQYF
TGCGCCAGCAGCTTGGTTCAGGGGTTGTCCTACGAGCAGTACTTC
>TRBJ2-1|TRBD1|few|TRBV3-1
CASSQGTGNEQFF
TGTGCCAGCAGCCAAGGGACAGGTAATGAGCAGTTCTTC